This T cell receptor beta chain is drawn from a study of response to subunit inactivated influenza vaccine. Whole-study results and caveats: Few new T cells, the authors suggested, are recruited by each seasonal influenza vaccination.

Deletions cut 5 bases from V and 7 bases from J, with 21 bases between. Germline CDR1 SGHTS, CDR2 YDEGEE. The CDR3 length is 15 residues. TCRdb recomputed calls from the RT-PCR reads with MiXCR, one row per CDR3 protein. This table has about 240,000 distinct CDR3 sequences, 9.5% to 15% appearing once. Concerning this clonotype: Its antigen remains unidentified.

The chain couples TRBV5-8 to TRBJ1-2; TRBD1 is a possible D gene (5 bases). The source material was non-naive T cells sorted from PBMCs, sampled roughly 2 weeks before vaccination. This TCR was sampled from a man in his fifties who received an inactivated influenza vaccine. The CDR3 DNA reads TGTGCCAGCAGATCACCCGGGACGGAAGGTGGTGGCTACACCTTC. This codes for CASRSPGTEGGGYTF.